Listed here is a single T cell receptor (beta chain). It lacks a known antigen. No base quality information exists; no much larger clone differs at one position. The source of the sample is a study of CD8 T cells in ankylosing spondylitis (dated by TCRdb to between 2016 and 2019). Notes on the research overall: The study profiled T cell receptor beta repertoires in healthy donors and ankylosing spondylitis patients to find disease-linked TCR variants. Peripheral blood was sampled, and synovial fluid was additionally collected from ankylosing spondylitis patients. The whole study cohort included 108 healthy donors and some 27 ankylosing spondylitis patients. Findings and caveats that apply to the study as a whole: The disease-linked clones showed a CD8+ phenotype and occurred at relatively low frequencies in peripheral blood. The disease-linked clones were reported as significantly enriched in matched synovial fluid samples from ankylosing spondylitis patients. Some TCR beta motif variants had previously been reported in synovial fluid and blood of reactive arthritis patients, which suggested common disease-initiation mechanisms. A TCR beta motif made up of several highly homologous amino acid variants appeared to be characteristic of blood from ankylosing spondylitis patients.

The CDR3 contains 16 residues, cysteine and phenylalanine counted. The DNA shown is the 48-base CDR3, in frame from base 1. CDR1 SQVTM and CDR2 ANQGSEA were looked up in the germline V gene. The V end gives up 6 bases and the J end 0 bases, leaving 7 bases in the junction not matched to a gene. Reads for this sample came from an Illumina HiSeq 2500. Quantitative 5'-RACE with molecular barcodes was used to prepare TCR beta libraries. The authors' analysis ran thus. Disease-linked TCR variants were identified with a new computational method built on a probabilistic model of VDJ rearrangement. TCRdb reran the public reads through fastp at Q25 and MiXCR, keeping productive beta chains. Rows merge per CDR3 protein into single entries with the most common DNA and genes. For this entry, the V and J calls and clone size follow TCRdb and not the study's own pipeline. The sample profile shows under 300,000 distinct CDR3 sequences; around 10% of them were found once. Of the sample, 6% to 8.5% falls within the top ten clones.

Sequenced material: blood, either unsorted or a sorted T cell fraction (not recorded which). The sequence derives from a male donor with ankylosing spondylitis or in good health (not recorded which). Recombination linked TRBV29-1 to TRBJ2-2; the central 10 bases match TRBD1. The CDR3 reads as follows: CSVVPGQGPNTGELFF. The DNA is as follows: TGCAGCGTAGTCCCGGGACAGGGGCCGAACACCGGGGAGCTGTTTTTT.